The 21 T cell receptor beta chains in this list originate from one sample, sequenced in a study of T cells expressing NK-cell markers. Each CDR3 protein gets one entry in TCRdb, which reprocessed the 5' RACE reads and gives no DNA. The sample's table shows approximately 550,000 distinct CDR3 sequences. What was sequenced was blood T cells: a sorted CD56 or NKG2C T cell subset, CD4+ or CD8+ T cells, or bulk PBMC T cells (not recorded which). Every receptor here comes from a man between 18 and 29 years old in good health.

The rearrangement links TRBV7-6 to TRBJ2-3; TCRdb's D call, TRBD2, is unchecked because there is no DNA. The CDR3 extends over 16 amino acids. In germline, CDR1 is SGHVS, CDR2 FNYEAQ. The CDR3 protein is CASSLAAGAGRGTQYF.

The V gene is TRBV12-3 or TRBV12-4, the J gene TRBJ1-1. This CDR3 is built from 11 residues. The CDR3 protein is CASSLEGEAFF.

The chain is built from TRBV5-1 and TRBJ2-7. Germline V gene sequence: CDR1 SGHRS, CDR2 YFSETQ. The CDR3 totals 14 residues. CDR3 sequence reads: CASSLVGSSYEQYF.

This chain connects TRBV12-3 or TRBV12-4 to TRBJ2-3; the TRBD2 assignment by TCRdb is unverifiable without DNA. The CDR3 runs to 16 residues. CDR3: CASSPGLAGVLDTQYF.

The CDR3 sequence: CASSENRGWTGFGNEQFF. The gene calls are TRBV6-1 and TRBJ2-1; the TCRdb call, TRBD1, lacks DNA for checking. CDR1 and CDR2 (germline): MNHNS, SASEGT. This CDR3 has 18 residues.

This chain links TRBV4-2 with TRBJ1-2; as DNA is missing, the TRBD1 call by TCRdb cannot be tested. The CDR3 loop spans 16 amino acids. Germline V CDR1 and CDR2: LGHNA, YNFKEQ. CDR3 sequence: CASSQALLRGADGYTF.

The chain is built from TRBV11-1 and TRBJ2-1; TCRdb picks TRBD2, but there is no DNA to check that call. The CDR3 covers 19 residues. The V gene's germline CDR1 is SGHAT and CDR2 FQDESV (reference sequence). CDR3 region: CASSSSGTSGRNVYNEQFF.

This chain links TRBV4-3 with TRBJ2-3; without DNA, the TCRdb call of TRBD2 cannot be checked. CDR1 and CDR2 (germline): LGHNA, YSLEER. CDR3 length equals 15 residues. The CDR3 loop is CASSLTSGVTDTQYF.

This chain uses TRBV5-1 with TRBJ2-3; without DNA, the TCRdb call of TRBD1 cannot be checked. There are 15 residues in the CDR3. Germline V gene data show CDR1 as SGHRS and CDR2 as YFSETQ. The CDR3: CASSLEQGNTDTQYF.

The V call is TRBV5-1, the J call TRBJ2-3. Germline V lookup: CDR1 SGHRS, CDR2 YFSETQ. The length of the CDR3 is 16 residues. The CDR3 here is CASSLTWSSSTDTQYF.

This sequence joins TRBV11-2 and TRBJ2-1; TCRdb's D call, TRBD2, is unchecked because there is no DNA. In germline, CDR1 is SGHAT, CDR2 FQNNGV. The CDR3 is 21 amino acids. This CDR3 reads CASSLVPPRTSGRMGYNEQFF.

V usage is TRBV7-2 and J usage is TRBJ2-7; there is no DNA to check the TCRdb D call of TRBD1. Germline CDR1 reads SGHTA; CDR2 reads FQGNSA. CDR3 length: 14 residues. CDR3: CASTPGGLSYEQYF.

The rearrangement joins TRBV5-6 to TRBJ2-3; TCRdb indicates TRBD2, and absent DNA this call remains unverified. The CDR3 extends over 16 amino acids. Germline values: CDR1 SGHDT, CDR2 YYEEEE. CDR3 sequence: CASSPPGLRSTDTQYF. Drawing the rest from reference TRBV5-6 and TRBJ2-3, the complete variable domain is DAGVTQSPTHLIKTRGQQVTLRCSPKSGHDTVSWYQQALGQGPQFIFQYYEEEERQRGNFPDRFSGHQFPNYSSELNVNALLLGDSALYLCASSPPGLRSTDTQYFGPGTRLTVL.

This sequence joins TRBV25-1 and TRBJ2-3; the TCRdb D gene call, TRBD1, has no DNA to confirm it. The CDR3 has 12 amino acids. The germline V gene has CDR1 MGHDK and CDR2 SYGVNS. CDR3 protein: CASGDRPDTQYF.

This sequence joins TRBV21-1 and TRBJ2-7; absent DNA, TCRdb's TRBD2 call cannot be checked. TRBV21-1 is marked as a pseudogene. This CDR3 spans 17 amino acids. The CDR3 sequence is CASSNPQRTSGSDEQYF.

The genes are TRBV10-2 and TRBJ1-1. Germline CDR1 WSHSY, CDR2 SAAADI. The CDR3 is made up of 15 amino acids. CDR3 protein: CASSAAVGLDTEAFF.

The chain links TRBV5-1 to TRBJ1-1; absent DNA, TCRdb's TRBD1 call cannot be checked. This CDR3 has 14 amino acids. Looked up from germline, CDR1 is SGHRS and CDR2 is YFSETQ. The CDR3 here is CASRPQGMNTEAFF.

The chain is built from TRBV5-1 and TRBJ2-3; with no DNA, the TCRdb D assignment of TRBD1 cannot be verified. Germline CDR1 reads SGHRS; CDR2 reads YFSETQ. CDR3 length: 16 amino acids. The CDR3 region is CASSLNVGRVGDTQYF.

The V and J genes are TRBV20-1 and TRBJ2-3; there is no DNA to check the TCRdb D call of TRBD2. The length of the CDR3 is 14 residues. Germline V CDR1 and CDR2: DFQATT, SNEGSKA (reference sequence). CDR3 sequence: CSAITGSVEDTQYF.

The chain employs TRBV5-1 and TRBJ2-3; TCRdb's D call, TRBD2, is unchecked because there is no DNA. There are 16 residues in the CDR3. CDR1 and CDR2 (germline): SGHRS, YFSETQ. The CDR3 loop reads CASSLVWGVRADTQYF.

The chain has TRBV7-8 and TRBJ1-5. Germline lookup yields CDR1 SGHVS and CDR2 FQNEAQ. This CDR3 is built from 16 residues. The CDR3 is CASSLEGVYSNQPQHF.